A single TCR beta chain is shown here with its context. Germline assignment: CDR1 ENHRY and CDR2 SYGVKD. The CDR3 length is 16 residues. V was shortened by 2 bases and J by 8 bases, with 19 bases between the two germline ends. The sample is drawn from a study of blood T cell repertoires in COVID-19. Original handling: Quantification of nucleated cells was approximated via reference gene primer amplification. TCRdb keeps only in-frame clones here, not all; method: immunoSEQ multiplex PCR. V and J calls and clone size follow that table, whereas D and trimming were derived from the DNA. The sample holds under 250,000 clones; around 81% are singletons and the top ten take around 8.9%.

Sequencing was performed on PBMCs or T cells enriched from blood (not recorded which). The chain has TRBV10-3 and TRBJ2-1; possible D gene TRBD2, 5 bases. The receptor was derived from a woman between 45 and 65 years old with acute COVID-19. The CDR3 DNA reads as TGTGCCATCAGTGAGACCTATGGACTCGGTCAAGATGAGCAGTTCTTC. Its translation: CAISETYGLGQDEQFF.